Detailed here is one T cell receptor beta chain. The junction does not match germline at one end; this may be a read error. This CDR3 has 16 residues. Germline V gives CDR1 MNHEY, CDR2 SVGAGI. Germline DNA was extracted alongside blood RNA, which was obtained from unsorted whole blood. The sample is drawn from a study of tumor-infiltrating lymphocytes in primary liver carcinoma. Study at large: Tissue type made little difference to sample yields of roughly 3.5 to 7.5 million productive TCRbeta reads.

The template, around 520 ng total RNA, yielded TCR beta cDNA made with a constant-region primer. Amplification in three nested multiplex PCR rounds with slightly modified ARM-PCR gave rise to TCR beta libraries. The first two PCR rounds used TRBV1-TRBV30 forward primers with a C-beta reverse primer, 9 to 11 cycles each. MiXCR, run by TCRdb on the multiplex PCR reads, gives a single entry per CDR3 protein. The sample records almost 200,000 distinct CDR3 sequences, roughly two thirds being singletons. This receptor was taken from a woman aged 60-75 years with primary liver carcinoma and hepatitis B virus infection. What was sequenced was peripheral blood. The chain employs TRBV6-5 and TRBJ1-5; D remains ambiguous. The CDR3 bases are TGTGTCAGCAGCCCCTCCCCCCCATGGGGCAATCAGCCCCAGCATTTT. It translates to CVSSPSPPWGNQPQHF.